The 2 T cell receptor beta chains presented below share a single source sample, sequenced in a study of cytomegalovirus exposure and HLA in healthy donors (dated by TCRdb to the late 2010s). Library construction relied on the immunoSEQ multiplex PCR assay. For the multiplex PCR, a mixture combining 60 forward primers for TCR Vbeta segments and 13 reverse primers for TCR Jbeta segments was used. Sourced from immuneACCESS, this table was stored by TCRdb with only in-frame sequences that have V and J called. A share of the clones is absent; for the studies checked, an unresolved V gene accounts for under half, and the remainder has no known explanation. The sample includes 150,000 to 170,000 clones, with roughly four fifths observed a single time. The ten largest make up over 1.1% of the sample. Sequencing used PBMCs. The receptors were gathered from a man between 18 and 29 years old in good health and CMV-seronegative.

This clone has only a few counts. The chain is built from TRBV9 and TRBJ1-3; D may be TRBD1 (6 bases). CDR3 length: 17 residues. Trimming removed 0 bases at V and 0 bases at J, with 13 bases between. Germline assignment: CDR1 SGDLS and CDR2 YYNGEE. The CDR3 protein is CASSVAGGPYSGNTIYF. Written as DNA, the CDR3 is TGTGCCAGCAGCGTAGCGGGGGGCCCCTACTCTGGAAACACCATATATTTT.

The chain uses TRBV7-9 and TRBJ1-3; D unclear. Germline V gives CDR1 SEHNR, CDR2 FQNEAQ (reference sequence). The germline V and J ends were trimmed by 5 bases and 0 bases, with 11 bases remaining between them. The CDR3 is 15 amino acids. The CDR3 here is CASSATPTSGNTIYF. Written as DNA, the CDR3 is TGTGCCAGCAGCGCCACACCAACCTCTGGAAACACCATATATTTT.